This T cell receptor beta chain emerged from a study of Ad26.COV2.S vaccination and SARS-CoV-2 variants. Treatment specified: 15 to 20 received Ad26.COV2.S at low or high dose, single or two shots; about 5 received placebo; per-sample allocation not given. Samples were taken on day 63 after the first vaccine or placebo injection. Cohort 1b enrolled adults aged 18-55 years in Boston. Libraries were prepared by immunoSEQ multiplex PCR; TCRdb keeps only in-frame clonotypes and omits some of them. Of around 450,000 clones in the sample, nearly 90% were seen once. The source material was peripheral blood, sampled in a trial of Ad26.COV2.S vaccine versus placebo. This sequence was found in a person between 18 and 65 years old who received the Ad26.COV2.S COVID-19 vaccine or a placebo.

The DNA of the CDR3 is TGCAGCGTTGCCCACCCCAGGGGGATCACAGATACGCAGTATTTT. Translation: CSVAHPRGITDTQYF. The genes are TRBV29-1 and TRBJ2-3; 7 bases agree with TRBD1. From germline, CDR1 is SQVTM and CDR2 ANQGSEA. The CDR3 extends over 15 amino acids. J was trimmed by 2 bases and V by 4 bases; bases with no gene match: 9.